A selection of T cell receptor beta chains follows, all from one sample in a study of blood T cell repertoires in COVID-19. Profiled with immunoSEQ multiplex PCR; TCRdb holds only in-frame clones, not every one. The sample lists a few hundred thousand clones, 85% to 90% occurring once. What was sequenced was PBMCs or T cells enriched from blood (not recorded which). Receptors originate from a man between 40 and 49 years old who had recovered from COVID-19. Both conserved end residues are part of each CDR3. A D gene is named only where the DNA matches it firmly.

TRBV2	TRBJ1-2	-	CASKPTYGPGYGYTF
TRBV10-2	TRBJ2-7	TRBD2	CASSEGLANEQYF
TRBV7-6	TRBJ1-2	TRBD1	CASSVYRGSGGYTF
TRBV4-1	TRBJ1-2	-	CASSQAHRGDYGYTF
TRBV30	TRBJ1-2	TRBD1	CAWRSTGAGYGYTF
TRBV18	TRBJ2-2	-	CASSPRQMKNHKREPSNTGELFF
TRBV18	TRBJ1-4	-	CASSPSEGTVISTNEKLFF
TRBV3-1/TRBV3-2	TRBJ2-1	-	CASSQGLANEQFF
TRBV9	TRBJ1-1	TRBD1	CASSSTGRGVGTEAFF
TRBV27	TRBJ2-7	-	CASSLSTQGSLEQYF
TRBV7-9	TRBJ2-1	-	CASSEQLYNEQFF
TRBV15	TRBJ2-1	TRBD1	CATSRSPGQTYNEQFF
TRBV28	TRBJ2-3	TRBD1	CASSLHWTGDRTDTQYF
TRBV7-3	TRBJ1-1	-	CASSSQGKVTEAFF
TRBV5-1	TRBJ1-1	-	CASSLVGAPNTEAFF